This T cell receptor (beta chain) comes out of a study of control samples from healthy donors and cancer patients. Worth noting for this clone: The same CDR3 arises from other DNA sequences in this sample as well.

Produced via immunoSEQ multiplex PCR; TCRdb's table is partial and in-frame only. The table lists about 150,000 clones, over 90% of them singletons, with approximately 15% in the top ten. The trim removed 3 bases at V and 5 bases at J, leaving 0 bases unmatched. The CDR3 loop spans 13 amino acids. This receptor was taken from a man in his fifties or sixties with colorectal cancer. The sample taken for sequencing was PBMCs. V and J are TRBV12-3 or TRBV12-4 and TRBJ1-2, with 10 nucleotides matching TRBD1. As DNA, the CDR3 is TGTGCCAGCAGTTTGGGACAGGGGTATGGCTACACCTTC. It translates to CASSLGQGYGYTF.